Described below is a single TCR beta chain sequence and its context. Its antigen is undetermined. The method was immunoSEQ multiplex PCR; TCRdb's version includes in-frame clones alone and lacks a portion of them. This sample has roughly 330,000 clones, with about 90% found just once. This entry belongs to a study of Ad26.COV2.S vaccination and SARS-CoV-2 variants. Study-level points and caveats: Reported post-vaccination CD8+ and CD4+ T cell responses to spike showed substantial breadth. People who got the vaccine or the placebo had similar non-spike TCR breadth.

Treatment here: over 15 received Ad26.COV2.S at low or high dose, single or two shots; 5 received placebo; per-sample allocation not given. Samples analyzed were those drawn on day 63 after the first vaccine or placebo injection. This vaccine is an Ad26 vector that expresses the Wuhan-strain SARS-CoV-2 spike. Germline-derived CDR1 and CDR2 are SNHLY and FYNNEI. The CDR3 consists of 15 residues. The V and J ends lost 6 bases and 3 bases respectively, with 14 bases between them. This rearrangement joins TRBV2 to TRBJ2-2; D is ambiguous. The TCR comes from a person between 18 and 65 years old who received the Ad26.COV2.S COVID-19 vaccine or a placebo. The sample was peripheral blood, taken in a trial of Ad26.COV2.S vaccine versus placebo. The CDR3 DNA reads TGTGCCAGCAGCGACGGAATCCTATACACCGGGGAGCTGTTTTTT. Translation gives CASSDGILYTGELFF.